These 4 T cell receptor beta chains came from one sample sequenced in a study of OX40 agonist ivuxolimab in advanced cancers. Only in-frame clones appear in the TCRdb table, and some are missing; sequencing was by immunoSEQ multiplex PCR. The sample consists of around 65,000 clones, 91% of them appearing once. The source was CD4+ or CD8+ T cells sorted from blood, collected in a trial of the OX40 agonist ivuxolimab. The receptors shown here come from an adult with an advanced solid tumor such as melanoma, head and neck, liver or kidney cancer.

The rearrangement joins TRBV5-5 to TRBJ2-7; TRBD2 is a possible D gene (6 bases). Germline CDR1 is SGHKS and CDR2 is YYEKEE (reference sequence). Trimming took off 1 base at V and 3 bases at J, with 14 bases between the two ends. The CDR3 has 15 amino acids. CDR3 residues: CASSLTGTAHYEQYF. CDR3 nucleotide sequence: TGTGCCAGCAGCTTGACTGGGACTGCCCACTACGAGCAGTACTTC.

The chain employs TRBV10-3 and TRBJ1-1, with a possible D match to TRBD1 (6 bases). This CDR3 spans 14 amino acids. Trimming pared 6 bases from V and 0 bases from J, leaving 11 bases between. Germline lookup yields CDR1 ENHRY and CDR2 SYGVKD. The CDR3 DNA sequence: TGTGCCATCAGGGACAGTGGTGTGAACACTGAAGCTTTCTTT. It is translated as CAIRDSGVNTEAFF.

The rearrangement joins TRBV25-1 to TRBJ2-3; D is perhaps TRBD1 (6 bases). With 6 bases removed from V and 1 base from J, the gap between germline ends came to 8 bases. This CDR3 region has 13 residues. Germline V gene sequence: CDR1 MGHDK, CDR2 SYGVNS. The CDR3 DNA is TGTGCCAGCAGACAGGGCCGCACAGATACGCAGTATTTT. Amino acid sequence: CASRQGRTDTQYF.

The gene calls are TRBV5-4 and TRBJ1-2; TRBD1 matches at 10 bases. Germline V CDR1 and CDR2: SGHNT, YYREEE (reference sequence). The CDR3 contains 15 residues. The V gene end was trimmed by 4 bases and the J gene end by 4 bases; junction bases not matched to a gene: 7. CDR3 in amino acids: CASSLGTGEGYGYTF. The CDR3 DNA is TGTGCCAGCAGCCTAGGGACAGGGGAGGGCTATGGCTACACCTTC.